This is a list of T cell receptor beta chains from one sample in a study of blood T cell repertoires in COVID-19. The protocol was immunoSEQ multiplex PCR, while the TCRdb copy is restricted to in-frame clones and leaves out a portion. Seen here are around 250,000 clones, around 82% observed once, and the top ten hold around 9.1%. Sequenced: peripheral blood. These receptors all stem from a human donor in a cohort sampled during active COVID-19. The CDR3 runs from the conserved cysteine through the conserved F or W. A D gene is named only where the DNA matches it firmly. Clone sizes are given selectively: once, few, many, or a class where the clone is expanded.

>TRBV3-1/TRBV3-2|-|-|TRBJ2-1
TGTGCCAGCACGGCGGAAAACAATGAGCAGTTCTTC
CASTAENNEQFF
>TRBV5-1|-|many|TRBJ1-1
TGCGCCAGCTCATCAGAACCGAACACTGAAGCTTTCTTT
CASSSEPNTEAFF
>TRBV10-2|-|-|TRBJ1-1
TGCGCCAGCAGTGAGTCTGGGCCAAAAACTGAAGCTTTCTTT
CASSESGPKTEAFF
>TRBV4-1|-|many|TRBJ2-7
TGCGCCAGCAGCCAAACGACAGAGTCCTACGAGCAGTACTTC
CASSQTTESYEQYF
>TRBV4-2|-|few|TRBJ1-6
TGTGCCAGCAGCTCCGGAAGCGGGAGAGGTTCACCCCTCCACTTT
CASSSGSGRGSPLHF
>TRBV5-6|-|-|TRBJ1-4
TGTGCCAGCAGCTTGAGTGGCACTAATGAAAAACTGTTTTTT
CASSLSGTNEKLFF
>TRBV3-1/TRBV3-2|-|-|TRBJ2-7
TGTGCCAGCAGCCCGCGTGTCAGGGTTTCCTACGAGCAGTACTTC
CASSPRVRVSYEQYF
>TRBV10-3|TRBD2|-|TRBJ2-4
TGTGCCATCAGTGAGTTCGCGGGACTAGCGGGAAACATTCAGTACTTC
CAISEFAGLAGNIQYF
>TRBV30|-|-|TRBJ1-1
TGTGCCTGGAGTGTTTACAGGATGAACACTGAAGCTTTCTTT
CAWSVYRMNTEAFF
>TRBV28|TRBD1|few|TRBJ2-7
TGTGCCAGCAAACGGACAGGAACCGTCTCCTACGAGCAGTACTTC
CASKRTGTVSYEQYF
>TRBV11-2|-|-|TRBJ2-7
TGTGCCAGCAGCTTAGTGCCAGGGCCCTACGAGCAGTACTTC
CASSLVPGPYEQYF
>TRBV15|TRBD1|-|TRBJ1-2
TGTGCCACCAGCAGAGTGGGACAGGTCTATGGCTACACCTTC
CATSRVGQVYGYTF
>TRBV28|TRBD2|-|TRBJ2-7
TGTGCCAGCAGTTTAGTACTCGGGGGGGCCCACGAGCAGTACTTC
CASSLVLGGAHEQYF
>TRBV6-5|-|once|TRBJ1-5
TGTGCCAGCAGGGTACAGGGAGGGCAGCCCCAGCATTTT
CASRVQGGQPQHF
>TRBV5-4|-|-|TRBJ2-7
TGTGCCAGCAGCGCCGGGGGTACCTACGAGCAGTACTTC
CASSAGGTYEQYF
>TRBV4-3|TRBD1|-|TRBJ1-4
TGCGCCAGCAGCGTCGGACAGGGGGCGGCCGAAAAACTGTTTTTT
CASSVGQGAAEKLFF
>TRBV4-1|TRBD2|-|TRBJ2-2
TGCGCCAGCAGCATACCGGGGGGGCCCACCGGGGAGCTGTTTTTT
CASSIPGGPTGELFF
>TRBV12-3/TRBV12-4|-|-|TRBJ1-2
TGTGCCAGCAGACACGTCTTTAACTATGGCTACACCTTC
CASRHVFNYGYTF
>TRBV27|-|-|TRBJ2-7
TGTGCCAGCAGTCGTCCCACGGGTGGAAACTACGAGCAGTACTTC
CASSRPTGGNYEQYF
>TRBV6-6|-|-|TRBJ1-1
TGTGCCAGCTCCAAGACAGGTGCGAACACTGAAGCTTTCTTT
CASSKTGANTEAFF
>TRBV15|-|-|TRBJ2-3
TGTGCCACCAGCACGGCTAGCGGCACAGATACGCAGTATTTT
CATSTASGTDTQYF
>TRBV19|-|-|TRBJ2-1
TGTGCCAGTAGTATATCAAGGGCTAGCGAATGGTGGTTCTTC
CASSISRASEWWFF
>TRBV7-7|TRBD1|-|TRBJ2-7
TGTGCTAGCAGCTTAGCGCAGGGGGCCCACCACGAGCAGTACTTC
CASSLAQGAHHEQYF
>TRBV6-5|TRBD1|once|TRBJ1-1
TGTGCCAGCAGACCCGGGACAGGGGTAACTGAAGCTTTCTTT
CASRPGTGVTEAFF
>TRBV2|TRBD1|-|TRBJ1-6
TGTGCCAGCAGTTCGACAGGGGTTCGCAGCAATTCACCCCTCCACTTT
CASSSTGVRSNSPLHF
>TRBV29-1|-|-|TRBJ2-7
TGCAGCGTTAGGACTGGAAGAGCCTACGAGCAGTACTTC
CSVRTGRAYEQYF
>TRBV19|TRBD1|-|TRBJ1-5
TGTGGAGGGACAGGGAGGCCCTATAGCAATCAGCCCCAGCATTTT
CGGTGRPYSNQPQHF
>TRBV2|-|-|TRBJ2-7
TGTGCCAGCAGTGGGGAGGTAGGCTACGAGCAGTACTTC
CASSGEVGYEQYF
>TRBV12-3/TRBV12-4|-|-|TRBJ2-7
TGTGCCAGCAGTAGGGGCGGGGTGCTCGAGCAGTACTTC
CASSRGGVLEQYF
>TRBV5-1|TRBD1|-|TRBJ2-7
TGCGCCAGCAGCTTGCAAAGGGACAGGGTAACCGAGCAGTACTTC
CASSLQRDRVTEQYF
>TRBV4-1|-|few|TRBJ1-1
TGCGCCAGCAGCCAAGATATCAGGCAGGGGATAGCTTTCTTT
CASSQDIRQGIAFF
>TRBV7-9|-|-|TRBJ1-4
TGTGCCAGCAGCTTATTGACTCGTGTCAGGGGTGGGGAAAAACTGTTTTTT
CASSLLTRVRGGEKLFF
>TRBV19|-|-|TRBJ1-4
TGTGCCAGTAGTATCGAGGGGGCTAATGAAAAACTGTTTTTT
CASSIEGANEKLFF
>TRBV2|-|-|TRBJ2-7
TGTGCCAGCAGGCTAATGAACGAGCAGTACTTC
CASRLMNEQYF
>TRBV11-3|TRBD1|-|TRBJ1-5
TGTGCCAGCAGCGTTACAGGGGACCTCAATCAGCCCCAGCATTTT
CASSVTGDLNQPQHF
>TRBV4-1|TRBD2|-|TRBJ2-3
TGCGCCAGCAGCCAAGATGCTAGCGGGAGAACGCAGTATTTT
CASSQDASGRTQYF
>TRBV15|-|-|TRBJ2-6
TGTGCCACCATGGAAGCATACAGGGTTGCTGGGGCCAACGTCCTGACTTTC
CATMEAYRVAGANVLTF
>TRBV27|TRBD1|-|TRBJ1-6
TGTGCCAGCAGTTTCGCACGCCGACAGGGGGCAAAGAATTCACCCCTCCACTTT
CASSFARRQGAKNSPLHF
>TRBV18|-|-|TRBJ1-1
TGTGCCAGCTCACTCTCCTTGAACACTGAAGCTTTCTTT
CASSLSLNTEAFF
>TRBV2|-|-|TRBJ2-2
TGTGCCAGCAGTGGGGGGCAGGGGAGCTGGGACCTCGCCGGGGAGCTGTTTTTT
CASSGGQGSWDLAGELFF
>TRBV9|TRBD1|-|TRBJ2-5
TGTGCCAGCGCCGGGACAGACCAAGAGACCCAGTACTTC
CASAGTDQETQYF
>TRBV18|TRBD2|-|TRBJ2-7
TGTGCCAGCTCACAGACTAGCGGGAGCTCCTACGAGCAGTACTTC
CASSQTSGSSYEQYF
>TRBV10-3|TRBD1|-|TRBJ2-7
TGTGCCATCAGTGAGCTAGGACAGGGGGACGGCGAGCAGTACTTC
CAISELGQGDGEQYF
>TRBV5-1|-|-|TRBJ2-5
TGCGCCAGCAGCCCAGCTAGCGTGGAGGAGACCCAGTACTTC
CASSPASVEETQYF
>TRBV5-6|-|-|TRBJ1-4
TGTGCCAGCAGCCGAGAGCGGTTTGGGGAACTGTTTTTT
CASSRERFGELFF
>TRBV6-2/TRBV6-3|TRBD2|-|TRBJ2-3
TGTGCCAGCAGTCCGGGACTACCCACAGATACGCAGTATTTT
CASSPGLPTDTQYF